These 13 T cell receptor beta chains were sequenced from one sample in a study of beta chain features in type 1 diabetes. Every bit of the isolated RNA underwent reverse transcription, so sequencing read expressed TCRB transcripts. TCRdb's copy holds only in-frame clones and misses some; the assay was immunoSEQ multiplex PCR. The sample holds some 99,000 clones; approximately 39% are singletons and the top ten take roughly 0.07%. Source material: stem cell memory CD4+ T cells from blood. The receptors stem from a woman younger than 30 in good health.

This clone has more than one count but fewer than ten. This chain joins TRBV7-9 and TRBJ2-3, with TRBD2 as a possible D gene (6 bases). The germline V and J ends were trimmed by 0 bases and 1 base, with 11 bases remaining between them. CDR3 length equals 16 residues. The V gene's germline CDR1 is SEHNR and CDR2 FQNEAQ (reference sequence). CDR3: CASSLAAASGTDTQYF. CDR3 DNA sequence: TGTGCCAGCAGCTTAGCCGCGGCTAGCGGCACAGATACGCAGTATTTT.

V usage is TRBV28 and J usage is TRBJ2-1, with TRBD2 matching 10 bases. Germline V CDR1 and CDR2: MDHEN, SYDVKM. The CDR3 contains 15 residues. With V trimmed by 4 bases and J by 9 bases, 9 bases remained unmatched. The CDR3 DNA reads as TGTGCCAGCAGTTCTCCCAGCGGGAGGGCCGGTGAGCAGTTCTTC. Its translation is CASSSPSGRAGEQFF.

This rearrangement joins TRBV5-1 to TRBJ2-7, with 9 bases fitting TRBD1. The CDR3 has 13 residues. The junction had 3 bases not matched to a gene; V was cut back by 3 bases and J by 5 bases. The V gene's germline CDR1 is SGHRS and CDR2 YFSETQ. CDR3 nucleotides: TGCGCCAGCAGCTGGAGGACAGGGGACGAGCAGTACTTC. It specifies CASSWRTGDEQYF.

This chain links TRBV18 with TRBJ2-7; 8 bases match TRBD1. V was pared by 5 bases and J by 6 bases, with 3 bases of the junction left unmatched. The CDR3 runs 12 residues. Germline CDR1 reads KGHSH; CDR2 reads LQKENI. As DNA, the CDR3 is TGTGCCAGCTCAGTTACAGGGGGCGAGCAGTACTTC. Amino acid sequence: CASSVTGGEQYF.

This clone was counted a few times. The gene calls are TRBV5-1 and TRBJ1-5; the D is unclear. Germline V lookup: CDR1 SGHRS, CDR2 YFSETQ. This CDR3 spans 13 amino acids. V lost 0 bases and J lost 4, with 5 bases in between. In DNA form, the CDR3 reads TGCGCCAGCAGCTTGGCCCAAAATCAGCCCCAGCATTTT. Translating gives CASSLAQNQPQHF. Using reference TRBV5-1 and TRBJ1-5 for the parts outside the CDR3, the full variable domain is KAGVTQTPRYLIKTRGQQVTLSCSPISGHRSVSWYQQTPGQGLQFLFEYFSETQRNKGNFPGRFSGRQFSNSRSEMNVSTLELGDSALYLCASSLAQNQPQHFGDGTRLSIL.

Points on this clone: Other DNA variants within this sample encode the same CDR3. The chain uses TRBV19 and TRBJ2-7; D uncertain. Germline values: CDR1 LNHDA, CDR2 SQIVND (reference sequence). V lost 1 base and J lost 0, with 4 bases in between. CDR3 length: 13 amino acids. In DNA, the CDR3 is TGTGCCAGTAGTATAGGACTCTCCTACGAGCAGTACTTC. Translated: CASSIGLSYEQYF.

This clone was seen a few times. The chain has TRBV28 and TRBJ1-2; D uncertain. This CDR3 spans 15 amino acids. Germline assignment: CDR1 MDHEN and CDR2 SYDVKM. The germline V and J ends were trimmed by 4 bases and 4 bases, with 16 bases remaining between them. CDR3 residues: CASSSTPNAAYGYTF. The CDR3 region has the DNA TGTGCCAGCAGTTCTACGCCAAACGCGGCCTATGGCTACACCTTC.

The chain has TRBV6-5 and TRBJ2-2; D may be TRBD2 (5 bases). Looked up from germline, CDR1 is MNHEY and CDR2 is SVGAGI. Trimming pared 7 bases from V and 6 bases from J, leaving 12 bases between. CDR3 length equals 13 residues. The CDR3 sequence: CASMTDWAGELFF. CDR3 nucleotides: TGTGCCAGCATGACGGACTGGGCCGGGGAGCTGTTTTTT.

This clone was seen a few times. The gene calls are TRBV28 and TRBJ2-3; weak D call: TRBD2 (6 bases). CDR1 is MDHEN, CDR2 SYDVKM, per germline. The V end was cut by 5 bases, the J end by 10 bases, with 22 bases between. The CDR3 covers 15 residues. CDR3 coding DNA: TGTGCCAGCAGTCCCGGGACTCCCCTGGTGCATGCGCAGTATTTT. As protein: CASSPGTPLVHAQYF.

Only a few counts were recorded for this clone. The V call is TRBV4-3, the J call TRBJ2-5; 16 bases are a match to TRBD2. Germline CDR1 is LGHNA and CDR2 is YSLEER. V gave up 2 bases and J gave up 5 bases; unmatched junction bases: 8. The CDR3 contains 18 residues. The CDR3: CASSQPGLAGGPRETQYF. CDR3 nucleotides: TGCGCCAGCAGCCAACCGGGACTAGCGGGAGGGCCTAGGGAGACCCAGTACTTC.

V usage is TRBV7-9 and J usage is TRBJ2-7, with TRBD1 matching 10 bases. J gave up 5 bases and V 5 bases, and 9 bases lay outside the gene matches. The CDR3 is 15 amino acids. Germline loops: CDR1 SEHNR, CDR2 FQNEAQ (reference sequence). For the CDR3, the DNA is TGTGCCAGCAGCACAACCCGGGACAGGGGCCACGAGCAGTACTTC. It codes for CASSTTRDRGHEQYF.

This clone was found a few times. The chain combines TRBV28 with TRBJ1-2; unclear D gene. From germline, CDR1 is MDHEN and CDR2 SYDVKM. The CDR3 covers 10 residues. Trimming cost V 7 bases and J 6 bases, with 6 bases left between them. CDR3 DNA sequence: TGTGCCAGCAAGAGGGATGGCTACACCTTC. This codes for CASKRDGYTF.

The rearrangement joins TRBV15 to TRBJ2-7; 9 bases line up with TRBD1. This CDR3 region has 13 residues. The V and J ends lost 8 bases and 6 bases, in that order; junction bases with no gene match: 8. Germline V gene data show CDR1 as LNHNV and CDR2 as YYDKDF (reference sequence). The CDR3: CATSPGQGFEQYF. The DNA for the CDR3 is TGTGCCACCTCACCGGGACAGGGTTTCGAGCAGTACTTC.